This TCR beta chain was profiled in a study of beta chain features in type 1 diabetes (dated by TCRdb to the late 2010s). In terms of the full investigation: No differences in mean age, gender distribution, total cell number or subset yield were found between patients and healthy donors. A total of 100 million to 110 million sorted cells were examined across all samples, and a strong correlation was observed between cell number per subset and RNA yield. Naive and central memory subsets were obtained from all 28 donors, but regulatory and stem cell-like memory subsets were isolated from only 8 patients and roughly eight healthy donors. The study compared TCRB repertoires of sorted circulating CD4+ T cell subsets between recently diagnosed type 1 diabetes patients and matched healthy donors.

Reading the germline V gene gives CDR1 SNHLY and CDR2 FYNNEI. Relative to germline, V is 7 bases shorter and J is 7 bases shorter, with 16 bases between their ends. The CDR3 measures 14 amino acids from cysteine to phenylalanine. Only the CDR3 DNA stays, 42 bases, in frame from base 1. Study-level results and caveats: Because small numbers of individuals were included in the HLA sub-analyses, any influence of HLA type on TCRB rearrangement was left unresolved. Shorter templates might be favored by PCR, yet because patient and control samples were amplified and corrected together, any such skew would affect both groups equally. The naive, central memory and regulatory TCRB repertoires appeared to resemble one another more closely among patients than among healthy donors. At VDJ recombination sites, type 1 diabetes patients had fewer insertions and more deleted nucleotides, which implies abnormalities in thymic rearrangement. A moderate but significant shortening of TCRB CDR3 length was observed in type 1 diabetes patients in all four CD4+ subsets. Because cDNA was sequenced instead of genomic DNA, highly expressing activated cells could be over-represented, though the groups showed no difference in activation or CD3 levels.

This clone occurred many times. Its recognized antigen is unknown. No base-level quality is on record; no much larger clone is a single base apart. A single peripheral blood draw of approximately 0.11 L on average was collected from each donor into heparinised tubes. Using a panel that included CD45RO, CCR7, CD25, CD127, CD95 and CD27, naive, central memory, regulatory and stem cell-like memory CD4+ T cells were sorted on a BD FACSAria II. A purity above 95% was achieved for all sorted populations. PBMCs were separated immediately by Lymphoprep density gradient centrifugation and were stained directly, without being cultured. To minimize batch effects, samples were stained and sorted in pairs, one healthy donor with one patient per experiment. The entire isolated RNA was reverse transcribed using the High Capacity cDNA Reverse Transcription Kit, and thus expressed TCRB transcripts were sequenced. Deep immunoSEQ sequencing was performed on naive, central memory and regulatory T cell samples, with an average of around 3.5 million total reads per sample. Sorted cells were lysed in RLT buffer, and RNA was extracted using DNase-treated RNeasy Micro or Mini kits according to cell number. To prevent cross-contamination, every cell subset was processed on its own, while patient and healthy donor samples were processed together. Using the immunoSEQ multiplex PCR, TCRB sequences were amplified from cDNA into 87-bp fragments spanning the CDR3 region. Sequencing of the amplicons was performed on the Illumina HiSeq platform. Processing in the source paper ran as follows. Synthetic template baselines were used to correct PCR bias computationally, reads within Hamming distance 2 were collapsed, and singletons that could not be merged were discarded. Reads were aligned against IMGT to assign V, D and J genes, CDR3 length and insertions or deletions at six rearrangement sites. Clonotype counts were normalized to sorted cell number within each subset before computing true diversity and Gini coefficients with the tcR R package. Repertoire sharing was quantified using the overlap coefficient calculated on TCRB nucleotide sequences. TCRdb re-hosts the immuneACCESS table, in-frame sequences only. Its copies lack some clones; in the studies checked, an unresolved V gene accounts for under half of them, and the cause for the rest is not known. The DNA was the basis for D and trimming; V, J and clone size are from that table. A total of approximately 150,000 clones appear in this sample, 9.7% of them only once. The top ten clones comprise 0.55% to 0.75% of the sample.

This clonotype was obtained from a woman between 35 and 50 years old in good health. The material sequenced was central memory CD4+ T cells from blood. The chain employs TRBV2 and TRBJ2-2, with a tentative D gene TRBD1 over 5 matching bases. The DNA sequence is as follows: TGTGCCAGCAAAGGGAAGGGGTGGGACGGGGAGCTGTTTTTT. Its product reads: CASKGKGWDGELFF. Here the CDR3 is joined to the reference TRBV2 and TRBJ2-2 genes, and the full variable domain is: EPEVTQTPSHQVTQMGQEVILRCVPISNHLYFYWYRQILGQKVEFLVSFYNNEISEKSEIFDDQFSVERPDGSNFTLKIRSTKLEDSAMYFCASKGKGWDGELFFGEGSRLTVL.